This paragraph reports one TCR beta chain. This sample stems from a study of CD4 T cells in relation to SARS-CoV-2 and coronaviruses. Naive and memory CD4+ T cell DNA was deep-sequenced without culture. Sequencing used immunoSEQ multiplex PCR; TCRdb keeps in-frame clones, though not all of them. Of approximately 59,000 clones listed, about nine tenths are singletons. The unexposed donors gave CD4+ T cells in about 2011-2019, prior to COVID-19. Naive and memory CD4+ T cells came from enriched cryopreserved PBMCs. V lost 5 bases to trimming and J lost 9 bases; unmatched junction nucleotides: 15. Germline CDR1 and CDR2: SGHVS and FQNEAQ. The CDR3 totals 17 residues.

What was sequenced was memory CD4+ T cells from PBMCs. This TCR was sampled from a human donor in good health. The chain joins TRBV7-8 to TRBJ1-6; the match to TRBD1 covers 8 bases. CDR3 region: CASSQVGGGQGASPLHF. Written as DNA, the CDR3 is TGTGCCAGCAGCCAGGTTGGAGGCGGACAGGGAGCTTCACCCCTCCACTTT.